A selection of T cell receptor beta chains follows, all from one sample in a study of T cell responses to AZD1222 COVID-19 vaccine. Using immunoSEQ multiplex PCR, the repertoire was profiled, and TCRdb retains in-frame clones only, with some absent. The sample holds over 150,000 clones, 85% to 90% seen once. The input for sequencing was peripheral blood, taken on day 0 of AZD1222 vaccination. These TCRs come from an adult in good health. The CDR3 runs from the conserved cysteine through the conserved F or W. Fields, in order: D gene, J gene, V gene, clone size, CDR3 DNA, CDR3 protein. A D gene is named only where the DNA matches it firmly. Size tells how often a clone was seen (once, few, many) or the class of an expanded clone, and some rows leave it out.

. TRBJ2-2 TRBV3-1/TRBV3-2 . TGTGCCAGCAGCCATCGGGCAGCCGGGGAGCTGTTTTTT CASSHRAAGELFF
. TRBJ2-2 TRBV29-1 . TGCAGCGTTGAAGCAAGTTATGCCACCGGGGAGCTGTTTTTT CSVEASYATGELFF
TRBD1 TRBJ2-7 TRBV12-3/TRBV12-4 . TGTGCCAGCAGTTTGGACAGGTGGCGCGAGCAGTACTTC CASSLDRWREQYF
. TRBJ1-3 TRBV6-2/TRBV6-3 . TGTGCCAGCAGCCGGCCGGGGAACACCATATATTTT CASSRPGNTIYF
. TRBJ1-2 TRBV7-8 . TGTGCCAGCAGCCCTCGGACGAAATATGGCTACACCTTC CASSPRTKYGYTF
. TRBJ2-2 TRBV7-7 . TGTGCTAGCAGCTTATGGTCATTTGCGGGAGGGGAGCTGTTTTTT CASSLWSFAGGELFF
. TRBJ2-7 TRBV19 . TGTGCCAGTAGTAGTCAGGGTGGTGTTTACGAGCAGTACTTC CASSSQGGVYEQYF
TRBD1 TRBJ1-2 TRBV4-3 . TGCGCCAGCAGCCAAGATGCACAGGGGTCTTTGTATGGCTACACCTTC CASSQDAQGSLYGYTF
TRBD1 TRBJ2-7 TRBV6-5 once TGTGCCAGCAGGCGACAGGGGGAAGATTACGAGCAGTACTTC CASRRQGEDYEQYF
. TRBJ1-6 TRBV5-4 . TGTGCCAGCAGCTCAGGACTAGGGGTTAATTCACCCCTCCACTTT CASSSGLGVNSPLHF
. TRBJ2-3 TRBV5-1 few TGCGCCAGCAGCTTGTTACCGGGGACAGATACGCAGTATTTT CASSLLPGTDTQYF
. TRBJ2-7 TRBV6-2/TRBV6-3 . TGTGCCAGCAGTTACCCCTCACGGACCACCTTCTACGAGCAGTACTTC CASSYPSRTTFYEQYF
TRBD1 TRBJ1-5 TRBV7-6 . TGTGCCAGCAGCCCAAAGGGGGGGGGACAGTCTTATAGCAATCAGCCCCAGCATTTT CASSPKGGGQSYSNQPQHF
. TRBJ2-7 TRBV12-3/TRBV12-4 . TGTGCCAGCAGCCAAATAACCTACGAGCAGTACTTC CASSQITYEQYF
. TRBJ1-5 TRBV5-6 . TGTGCCAGCAGCTTGTCCGTAGATAGCAATCAGCCCCAGCATTTT CASSLSVDSNQPQHF
TRBD1 TRBJ1-3 TRBV5-1 . TGCGCCAGCAGCTTGGGACAGGGGGCTGGAGGAAACACCATATATTTT CASSLGQGAGGNTIYF
. TRBJ1-2 TRBV12-5 few TGTGCTAGTGGTTTCGGGGGCGTAGACCCGGACTATGGCTACACCTTC CASGFGGVDPDYGYTF
. TRBJ2-1 TRBV7-9 once TGTGCCAGCAGCTCCGGGGGGCTCTCCTACAATGAGCAGTTCTTC CASSSGGLSYNEQFF
TRBD1 TRBJ2-7 TRBV11-3 . TGTGCCAGCCCCCTGGGACAGGGTGTCTACGAGCAGTACTTC CASPLGQGVYEQYF
TRBD2 TRBJ2-3 TRBV6-1 . TGTGCCAGCAGTGAAAGCGGGGGGGGCGCAGATACGCAGTATTTT CASSESGGGADTQYF
TRBD1 TRBJ2-1 TRBV18 . TGTGCCAGCTCACAAGGACAGGGAACCTACAATGAGCAGTTCTTC CASSQGQGTYNEQFF
. TRBJ2-2 TRBV29-1 . TGCAGCGTTGAACGGAGGGCGAACACCGGGGAGCTGTTTTTT CSVERRANTGELFF
. TRBJ1-4 TRBV7-3 few TGTGCCAGCAGCTCCCTCGGGCGTGTCGCAACTAATGAAAAACTGTTTTTT CASSSLGRVATNEKLFF
TRBD1 TRBJ1-6 TRBV7-9 . TGTGCCAGCAGCCCGAGGGACAGGGGGAATTCACCCCTCCACTTT CASSPRDRGNSPLHF
TRBD2 TRBJ2-7 TRBV6-1 . TGTGCCAGCAGTGAAGCAGCGGGGAGCTACGAGCAGTACTTC CASSEAAGSYEQYF
TRBD2 TRBJ2-5 TRBV10-3 once TGTGCCATCAGTGAGTCCAGTCTCCCTAGCGGGGCTCAAGAGACCCAGTACTTC CAISESSLPSGAQETQYF
. TRBJ2-3 TRBV4-1 . TGCGCCAGCAGCCAACCTCAGACAGATACGCAGTATTTT CASSQPQTDTQYF
. TRBJ1-5 TRBV30 . TGTGCCTGGAGTATACAGAGACGTCAGCCCCAGCATTTT CAWSIQRRQPQHF
. TRBJ2-1 TRBV10-3 . TGTGCCATCGGCAGCGCATACAATGAGCAGTTCTTC CAIGSAYNEQFF
. TRBJ1-2 TRBV3-1/TRBV3-2 . TGTGCCAGCAGCCAACCCGACCCAACTATCTATGGCTACACCTTC CASSQPDPTIYGYTF
. TRBJ1-5 TRBV24-1 . TGTGCCACCAGTGATACGACTCCCAGTAGCAATCAGCCCCAGCATTTT CATSDTTPSSNQPQHF
TRBD1 TRBJ1-2 TRBV27 . TGTGCCAGCAGTTATACGGGACAGAACTATGGCTACACCTTC CASSYTGQNYGYTF
. TRBJ2-2 TRBV19 . TGTGCCAGTAGTATAGCGGCGGGGACGGGGAACACCGGGGAGCTGTTTTTT CASSIAAGTGNTGELFF
TRBD2 TRBJ2-5 TRBV12-3/TRBV12-4 . TGTGCCAGCAGTTTTGGGGGGGCCCAGTACTTC CASSFGGAQYF
. TRBJ1-6 TRBV5-6 . TGTGCCAGCAGCCCCCGGGGGGCCGACTATAATTCACCCCTCCACTTT CASSPRGADYNSPLHF
. TRBJ2-7 TRBV11-1 . TGTGCCAGCAGCTGGAATCTGGACACGACCTACGAGCAGTACTTC CASSWNLDTTYEQYF
. TRBJ2-1 TRBV29-1 . TGCAGCGTTCGTATTAAGCTGCCCCACAATGAGCAGTTCTTC CSVRIKLPHNEQFF
. TRBJ2-3 TRBV5-6 . TGTGCCAGCAGCTTGCTCAGGGCGGGAGATACGCAGTATTTT CASSLLRAGDTQYF
. TRBJ1-5 TRBV15 . TGTGCCACCAGCAGAGATAGGGCAGGGAATCAGCCCCAGCATTTT CATSRDRAGNQPQHF
. TRBJ1-1 TRBV18 . TGTGCCAGCTCACCTCCGATTGTGAACACTGAAGCTTTCTTT CASSPPIVNTEAFF
TRBD1 TRBJ1-2 TRBV19 few TGTGCCAGTAGTCCCAGGGGGGAAGGGCTGGCTATCGGCTACACCTTC CASSPRGEGLAIGYTF
TRBD2 TRBJ2-3 TRBV28 . TGTGCCAGCAAGCCGGGACTAGCAACAGATACGCAGTATTTT CASKPGLATDTQYF